This T cell receptor (beta chain) was observed in a study of control samples from healthy donors and cancer patients. Here immunoSEQ multiplex PCR was the method, and the copy in TCRdb shows in-frame clones only, minus some. The sample contains some 220,000 clones, roughly 94% of which appear only once. This CDR3 has 13 amino acids. V lost 2 bases and J 4 bases, leaving 8 bases between the germline ends. From germline, CDR1 is LGHDT and CDR2 YNNKEL (reference sequence). Source material: blood. This sequence originates from a man over 45 in good health. The chain employs TRBV3-1 (or the pseudogene TRBV3-2) and TRBJ2-5; D uncertain. CDR3 DNA sequence: TGTGCCAGCAGCCAATTTAACAGAGAGACCCAGTACTTC. It encodes CASSQFNRETQYF.